This T cell receptor beta chain was obtained from a study of T cell changes during pregnancy in multiple sclerosis. Germline V gives CDR1 SGHTA, CDR2 FQGNSA. This CDR3 has 16 residues. Trimming stripped 5 bases from V and 0 bases from J, with 15 bases between. The data were produced by immunoSEQ multiplex PCR, yet TCRdb's version contains in-frame clones alone and is incomplete. The sample includes about 80,000 clones, roughly nine tenths of them seen just once. V and J are TRBV7-2 and TRBJ2-3; D ambiguous. Sequences were derived from peripheral blood, sampled before pregnancy. This sequence was found in a female donor with multiple sclerosis, enrolled in a pregnancy study. The DNA of the CDR3 is TGTGCCAGCAGCCCCCAGGCCTTCTCTAGCACAGATACGCAGTATTTT. Its protein is CASSPQAFSSTDTQYF.